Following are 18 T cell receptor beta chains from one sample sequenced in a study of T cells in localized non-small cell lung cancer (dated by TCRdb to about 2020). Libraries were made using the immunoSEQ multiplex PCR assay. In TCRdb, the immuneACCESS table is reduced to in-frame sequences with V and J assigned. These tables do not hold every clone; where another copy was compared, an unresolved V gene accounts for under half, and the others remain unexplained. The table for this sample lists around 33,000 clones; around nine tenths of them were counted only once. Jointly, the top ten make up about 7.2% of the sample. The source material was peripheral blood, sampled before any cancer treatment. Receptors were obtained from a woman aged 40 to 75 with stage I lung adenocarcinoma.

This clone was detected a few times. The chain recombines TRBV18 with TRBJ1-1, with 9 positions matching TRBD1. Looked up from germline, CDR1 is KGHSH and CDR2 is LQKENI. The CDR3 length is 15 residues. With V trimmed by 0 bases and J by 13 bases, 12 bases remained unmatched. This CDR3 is CASSPPATGGGVSFF. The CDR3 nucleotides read TGTGCCAGCTCACCACCGGCGACAGGGGGTGGTGTGAGTTTCTTT.

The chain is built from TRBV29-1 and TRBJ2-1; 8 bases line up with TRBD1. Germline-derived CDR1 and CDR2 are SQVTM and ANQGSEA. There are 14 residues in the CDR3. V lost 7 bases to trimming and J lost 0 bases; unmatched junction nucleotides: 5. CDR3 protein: CSAEDRDSYNEQFF. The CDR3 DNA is TGCAGCGCTGAGGACAGGGACTCCTACAATGAGCAGTTCTTC.

CDR3 DNA: TGTGCCAGCAAAACTAGCGGGGACGTAAATGAGCAGTTCTTC. It yields the protein CASKTSGDVNEQFF. The chain joins TRBV6-1 to TRBJ2-1; 10 bases align to TRBD2. Germline trimming cut 7 bases from V and 7 bases from J; bases unmatched to any gene: 7. The CDR3 loop spans 14 amino acids. The germline V gene has CDR1 MNHNS and CDR2 SASEGT.

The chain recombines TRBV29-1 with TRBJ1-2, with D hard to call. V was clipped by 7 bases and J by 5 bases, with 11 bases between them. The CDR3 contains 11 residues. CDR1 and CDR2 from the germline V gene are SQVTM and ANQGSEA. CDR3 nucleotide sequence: TGCAGCGGACACTCAACTTATGGCTACACCTTC. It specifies CSGHSTYGYTF.

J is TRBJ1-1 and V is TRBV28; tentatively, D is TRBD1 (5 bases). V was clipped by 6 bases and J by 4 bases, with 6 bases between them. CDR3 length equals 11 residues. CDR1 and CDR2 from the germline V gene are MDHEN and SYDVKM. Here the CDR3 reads CASRTATEAFF. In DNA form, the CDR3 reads TGTGCCAGCAGGACAGCCACTGAAGCTTTCTTT.

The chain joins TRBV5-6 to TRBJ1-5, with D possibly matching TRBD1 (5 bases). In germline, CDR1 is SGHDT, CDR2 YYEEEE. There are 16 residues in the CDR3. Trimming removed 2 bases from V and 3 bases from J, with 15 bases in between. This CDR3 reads CASSLLEGAINQPQHF. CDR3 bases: TGTGCCAGCAGCTTACTCGAAGGGGCTATCAATCAGCCCCAGCATTTT.

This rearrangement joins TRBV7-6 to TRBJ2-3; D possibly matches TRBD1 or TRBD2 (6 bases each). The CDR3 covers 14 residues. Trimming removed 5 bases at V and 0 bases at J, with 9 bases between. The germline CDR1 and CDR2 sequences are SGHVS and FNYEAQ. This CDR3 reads CASSQGTSTDTQYF. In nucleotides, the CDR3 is TGTGCCAGCAGCCAGGGGACTAGCACAGATACGCAGTATTTT. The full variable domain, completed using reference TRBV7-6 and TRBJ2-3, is GAGVSQSPRYKVTKRGQDVALRCDPISGHVSLYWYRQALGQGPEFLTYFNYEAQQDKSGLPNDRFSAERPEGSISTLTIQRTEQRDSAMYRCASSQGTSTDTQYFGPGTRLTVL.

The chain's CDR3 is CASSVMASRKTQYF. In DNA form, the CDR3 reads TGTGCCAGCAGTGTGATGGCATCAAGAAAAACCCAGTACTTC. J is TRBJ2-5 and V is TRBV2; D call uncertain. V lost 4 bases to trimming and J lost 8 bases, with 17 bases between them. The germline V gene has CDR1 SNHLY and CDR2 FYNNEI. CDR3 length: 14 amino acids.

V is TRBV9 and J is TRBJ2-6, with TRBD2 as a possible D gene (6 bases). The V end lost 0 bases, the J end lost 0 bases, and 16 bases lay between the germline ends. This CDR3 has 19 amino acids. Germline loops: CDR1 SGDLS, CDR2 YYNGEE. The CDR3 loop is CASSVDAGLPLSGANVLTF. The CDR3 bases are TGTGCCAGCAGCGTAGACGCGGGACTGCCACTCTCTGGGGCCAACGTCCTGACTTTC.

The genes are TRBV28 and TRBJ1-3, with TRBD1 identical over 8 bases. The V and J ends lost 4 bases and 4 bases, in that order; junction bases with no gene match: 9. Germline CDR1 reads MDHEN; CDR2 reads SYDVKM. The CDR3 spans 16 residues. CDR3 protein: CASSSPGQGSGNTIYF. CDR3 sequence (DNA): TGTGCCAGCAGTTCCCCTGGACAGGGCTCGGGAAACACCATATATTTT.

In DNA form, the CDR3 reads TGTGCCAGCAGCTTAAACGGGCCGGGACTAGCGATTCGAGATACGCAGTATTTT. Translating it yields CASSLNGPGLAIRDTQYF. J is TRBJ2-3 and V is TRBV7-3, with 10 bases aligning to TRBD2. Germline lookup yields CDR1 SGHTA and CDR2 FQGTGA. V gave up 1 base and J gave up 5 bases; unmatched junction bases: 12. The CDR3 spans 18 residues.

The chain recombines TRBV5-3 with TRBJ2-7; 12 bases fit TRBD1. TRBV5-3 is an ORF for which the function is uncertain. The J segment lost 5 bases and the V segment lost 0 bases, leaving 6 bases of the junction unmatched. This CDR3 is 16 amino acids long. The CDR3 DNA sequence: TGTGCCAGAAGCTTGGTTTCTGGGACAGGGGGCAACGAGCAGTACTTC. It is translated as CARSLVSGTGGNEQYF.

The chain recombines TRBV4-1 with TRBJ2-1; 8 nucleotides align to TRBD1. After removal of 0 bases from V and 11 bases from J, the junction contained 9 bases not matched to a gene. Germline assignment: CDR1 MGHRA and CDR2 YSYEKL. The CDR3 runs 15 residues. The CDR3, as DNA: TGCGCCAGCAGCCAAGATCGAGCAGGGGGCCCCCAGCAGTTCTTC. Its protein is CASSQDRAGGPQQFF.

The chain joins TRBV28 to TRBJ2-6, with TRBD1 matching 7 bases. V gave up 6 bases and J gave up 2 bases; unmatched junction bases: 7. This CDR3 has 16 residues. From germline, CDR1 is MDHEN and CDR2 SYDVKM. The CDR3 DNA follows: TGTGCCAGCAGCCCCAGCGACAGGGCTGGGGCCAACGTCCTGACTTTC. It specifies CASSPSDRAGANVLTF.

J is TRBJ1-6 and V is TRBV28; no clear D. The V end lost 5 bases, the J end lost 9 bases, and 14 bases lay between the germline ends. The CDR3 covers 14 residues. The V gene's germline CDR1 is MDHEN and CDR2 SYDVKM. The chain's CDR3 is CASSPSDAFSPLHF. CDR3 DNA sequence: TGTGCCAGCAGTCCCTCGGACGCCTTTTCACCCCTCCACTTT.

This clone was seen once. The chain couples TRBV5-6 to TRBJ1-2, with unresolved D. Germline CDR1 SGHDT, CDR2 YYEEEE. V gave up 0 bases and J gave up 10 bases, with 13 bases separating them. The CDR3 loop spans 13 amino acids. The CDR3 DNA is TGTGCCAGCAGCTTGGCGGTTGTCGGACTCTACACCTTC. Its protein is CASSLAVVGLYTF.

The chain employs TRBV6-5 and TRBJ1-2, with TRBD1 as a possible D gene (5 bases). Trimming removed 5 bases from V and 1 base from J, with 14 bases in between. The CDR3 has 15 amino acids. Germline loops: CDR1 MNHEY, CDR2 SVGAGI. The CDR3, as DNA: TGTGCCAGCAGTCGGACGGGACGAATTAACTATGGCTACACCTTC. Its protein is CASSRTGRINYGYTF.

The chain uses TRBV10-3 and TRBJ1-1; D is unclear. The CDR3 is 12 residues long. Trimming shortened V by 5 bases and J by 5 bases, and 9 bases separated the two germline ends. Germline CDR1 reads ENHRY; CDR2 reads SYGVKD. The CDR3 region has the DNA TGTGCCATCAGTCTTTCTAGAACTGAAGCTTTCTTT. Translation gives CAISLSRTEAFF.